This TCR beta chain derives from a study of somatic mutations in cytotoxic T cells in rheumatoid arthritis. Germline CDR1 and CDR2: MNHNS and SASEGT. With 4 bases clipped from V and 3 bases from J, the junction kept 3 bases outside the gene matches. There are 15 residues in the CDR3. This clone was seen a single time. Generated by immunoSEQ multiplex PCR, the TCRdb table keeps only in-frame clones and is missing some. Among some 40,000 clones listed, approximately 84% were seen once. The sample comprised CD8+ T cells sorted from blood. The TCR sequence derives from a man aged 35 to 55 in good health. The V gene is TRBV6-1, the J gene TRBJ2-7, with 13 bases aligning to TRBD2. The CDR3 sequence is CASSGTSGSRYEQYF. The DNA for the CDR3 is TGTGCCAGCAGTGGGACTAGCGGGAGTCGCTACGAGCAGTACTTC.